The 6 T cell receptor beta chains given below trace back to one sample, sequenced in a study of blood T cells in healthy people across ages. The second PCR ran about 6 to 12 cycles with a sample-barcoded 5' primer and J-beta primers. TCRdb redid the calling of the 5' RACE reads with MiXCR, one entry per CDR3 protein. The data show 1.8 million or so distinct CDR3 sequences, around 40% seen once. Sequences were obtained from blood. The receptors stem from a human donor in good health.

The rearrangement links TRBV18 to TRBJ2-1; 12 bases line up with TRBD2. V lost 5 bases, J lost 10 bases, and 9 bases stayed unmatched. Germline V gives CDR1 KGHSH, CDR2 LQKENI. This CDR3 is built from 15 residues. As DNA, the CDR3 is TGTGCCAGCTCAGCTAGCGGGGGGGCCCGATTGGAGCAGTTCTTC. Translating it yields CASSASGGARLEQFF. The variable domain in full, completed from reference TRBV18 and TRBJ2-1, reads NAGVMQNPRHLVRRRGQEARLRCSPMKGHSHVYWYRQLPEEGLKFMVYLQKENIIDESGMPKERFSAEFPKEGPSILRIQQVVRGDSAAYFCASSASGGARLEQFFGPGTRLTVL.

The chain carries TRBV20-1 and TRBJ1-2; tentatively, D is TRBD1 (5 bases). Germline CDR1 reads DFQATT; CDR2 reads SNEGSKA (reference sequence). V lost 0 bases and J lost 8, with 19 bases in between. CDR3 length: 15 amino acids. In DNA form, the CDR3 reads TGCAGTGCTAGAGATCTTTGGGACCTTCACTTAGGCTACACCTTC. Its translation is CSARDLWDLHLGYTF.

This clonotype has a handful of counts. J is TRBJ2-7 and V is TRBV28; D perhaps matches TRBD2 (6 bases). V was shortened by 3 bases and J by 6 bases, with 21 bases between the two germline ends. CDR3 length: 16 amino acids. CDR1 and CDR2 from the germline V gene are MDHEN and SYDVKM. The CDR3 sequence is CASSFSGPPGATEQYF. DNA of the CDR3: TGTGCCAGCAGTTTCTCAGGCCCCCCGGGAGCGACCGAGCAGTACTTC.

This clonotype was detected only a few times. The chain uses TRBV5-1 and TRBJ2-7; 9 bases are a match to TRBD2. Germline CDR1 and CDR2: SGHRS and YFSETQ. CDR3 size: 16 residues. The ends lost 4 bases at V and 5 bases at J; junction bases unmatched: 13. The CDR3 nucleotides are TGCGCCAGCAGCCCACCCTGGAGCGGGGGGTCCAACGAGCAGTACTTC. Translated: CASSPPWSGGSNEQYF.

As to this clonotype: A much larger clone is a single base away; this may be a read error. This chain links TRBV7-9 with TRBJ2-4; D gene uncertain. Germline V CDR1 and CDR2: SEHNR, FQNEAQ (reference sequence). The CDR3 is 14 residues long. The CDR3 DNA reads TGTGCCAGCAGCTTAGGCGGTTCCAAAAGCATTCAGTACTTC. Protein sequence: CASSLGGSKSIQYF.

This clonotype has just a few counts. This chain links TRBV4-2 with TRBJ2-1; 14 positions agree with TRBD2. The CDR3 length is 21 residues. CDR1 and CDR2 (germline): LGHNA, YNFKEQ. J gave up 0 bases and V 0 bases, and 10 bases lay outside the gene matches. The CDR3 DNA reads as TGTGCCAGCAGCCAAGAACTGGGACTAGCGGGGGCCCCAAGCTCCTACAATGAGCAGTTCTTC. This encodes CASSQELGLAGAPSSYNEQFF.